This T cell receptor (beta chain) is drawn from a study of blood T cell repertoires in COVID-19. J gave up 0 bases and V 2 bases, and 4 bases lay outside the gene matches. The length of the CDR3 is 16 residues. Germline CDR1 and CDR2: SGHTA and FQGNSA. The table came from immunoSEQ multiplex PCR; TCRdb's copy has only in-frame clones and leaves some out. The sample holds 150,000 to 200,000 clones, roughly 80% seen once. This clone was detected only a few times. The receptor was isolated from a human donor with acute or convalescent COVID-19. The donor label of this sample is uncertain. The chain is built from TRBV7-2 and TRBJ2-7, with TRBD2 matching 10 bases. Sequenced input: peripheral blood. The DNA for the CDR3 is TGTGCCAGCAGCTTAAGAGCGGGGGGGAGCTCCTACGAGCAGTACTTC. It is translated as CASSLRAGGSSYEQYF.